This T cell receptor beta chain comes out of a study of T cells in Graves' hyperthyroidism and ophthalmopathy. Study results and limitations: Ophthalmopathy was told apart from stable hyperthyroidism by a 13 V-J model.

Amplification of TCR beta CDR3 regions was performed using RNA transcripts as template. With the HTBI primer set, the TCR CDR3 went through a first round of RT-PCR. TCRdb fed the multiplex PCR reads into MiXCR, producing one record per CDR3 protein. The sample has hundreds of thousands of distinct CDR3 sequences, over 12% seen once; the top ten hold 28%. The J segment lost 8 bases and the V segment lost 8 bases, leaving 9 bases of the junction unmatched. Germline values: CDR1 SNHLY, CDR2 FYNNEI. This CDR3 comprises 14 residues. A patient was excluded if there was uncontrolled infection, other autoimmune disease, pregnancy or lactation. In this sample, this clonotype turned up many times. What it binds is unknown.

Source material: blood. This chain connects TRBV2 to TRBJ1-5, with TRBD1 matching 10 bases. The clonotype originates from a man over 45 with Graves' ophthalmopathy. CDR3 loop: CASRRGQGFEPQHF. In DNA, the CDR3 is TGTGCCAGCCGTCGGGGACAGGGGTTTGAGCCCCAGCATTTT. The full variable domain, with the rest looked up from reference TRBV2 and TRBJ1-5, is EPEVTQTPSHQVTQMGQEVILRCVPISNHLYFYWYRQILGQKVEFLVSFYNNEISEKSEIFDDQFSVERPDGSNFTLKIRSTKLEDSAMYFCASRRGQGFEPQHFGDGTRLSIL.